Following are 21 T cell receptor beta chains from one sample sequenced in a study of cytomegalovirus exposure and HLA in healthy donors. Sequenced by immunoSEQ multiplex PCR; TCRdb stores in-frame clones only, minus some. Counted here are roughly 130,000 clones, 85% to 90% occurring once; the ten biggest clones make up about 1.5%. The sequencing sample was made of PBMCs. These receptor sequences come from a man under 40 in good health and CMV-seronegative.

V is TRBV7-9 and J is TRBJ1-2; weak D call: TRBD1 (6 bases). This CDR3 contains 16 residues. Per the germline V gene, CDR1 is SEHNR and CDR2 is FQNEAQ (reference sequence). Trimming left V 6 bases short and J 6 bases short, with 23 bases between. CDR3 nucleotide sequence: TGTGCCAGCAGGACCTTACAGGGTTTTAGGAGAAATGGCTACACCTTC. It specifies CASRTLQGFRRNGYTF.

CDR3: CASSKGERALSYEQYF. CDR3 nucleotide sequence: TGTGCCAGCAGCAAAGGGGAGCGGGCCCTCTCCTACGAGCAGTACTTC. The chain recombines TRBV9 with TRBJ2-7; TRBD2 is a possible D gene (6 bases). The CDR3 runs to 16 residues. The germline V and J ends were trimmed by 4 bases and 0 bases, with 17 bases remaining between them. The germline V gene has CDR1 SGDLS and CDR2 YYNGEE.

The chain has TRBV19 and TRBJ2-3; 10 bases match TRBD1. The CDR3 is 13 residues long. Losses at the gene ends were 6 bases for V and 6 bases for J; bases not matched to a gene: 3. Germline assignment: CDR1 LNHDA and CDR2 SQIVND (reference sequence). The CDR3 loop is CASRDRGLDTQYF. The CDR3 DNA is TGTGCCAGTAGAGACAGGGGGCTCGATACGCAGTATTTT. Supplemented by reference TRBV19 and TRBJ2-3, the full variable domain reads DGGITQSPKYLFRKEGQNVTLSCEQNLNHDAMYWYRQDPGQGLRLIYYSQIVNDFQKGDIAEGYSVSREKKESFPLTVTSAQKNPTAFYLCASRDRGLDTQYFGPGTRLTVL.

The rearrangement joins TRBV29-1 to TRBJ2-7, with 7 nucleotides matching TRBD1. CDR3 length: 12 amino acids. CDR1 SQVTM and CDR2 ANQGSEA come from the germline V gene. V lost 6 bases to trimming and J lost 5 bases; unmatched junction nucleotides: 7. The CDR3 DNA reads TGCAGCGTATCACAGGGGTCCGACGAGCAGTACTTC. Translated, it gives CSVSQGSDEQYF.

The chain joins TRBV6-5 to TRBJ2-5, with 9 bases identical to TRBD2. This CDR3 has 16 residues. Germline V CDR1 and CDR2: MNHEY, SVGAGI. V shed 0 bases, J shed 1 base, and the junction held 3 bases outside the gene matches. Here the CDR3 DNA reads TGTGCCAGCAGTTACTCGCTAGCGGGATTCCAAGAGACCCAGTACTTC. It translates to CASSYSLAGFQETQYF.

This clone was found once. The rearrangement links TRBV7-9 to TRBJ2-7; 9 nucleotides match TRBD1. Germline CDR1 reads SEHNR; CDR2 reads FQNEAQ (reference sequence). The junction had 7 bases not matched to a gene; V was cut back by 5 bases and J by 2 bases. The CDR3 spans 15 residues. The CDR3, as DNA: TGTGCCAGCAGCGAGTGGGGACAGGGTCCCTACGAGCAGTACTTC. Translated: CASSEWGQGPYEQYF.

V usage is TRBV7-2 and J usage is TRBJ2-1; D call uncertain. The CDR3 consists of 13 residues. The V gene's germline CDR1 is SGHTA and CDR2 FQGNSA. With 9 bases removed from V and 0 bases from J, the gap between germline ends came to 9 bases. DNA of the CDR3: TGTGCCAGTCGTGCCAGCTCCTACAATGAGCAGTTCTTC. Translation gives CASRASSYNEQFF.

The rearrangement uses TRBV4-1 and TRBJ1-5, with 8 bases fitting TRBD1. CDR3 size: 15 residues. The V gene end was trimmed by 4 bases and the J gene end by 7 bases; junction bases not matched to a gene: 9. The germline CDR1 and CDR2 sequences are MGHRA and YSYEKL. The CDR3 region has the DNA TGCGCCAGCAGCCCTACGGCACAGGGGGACCAGCCCCAGCATTTT. This sequence encodes CASSPTAQGDQPQHF.

The chain is built from TRBV5-1 and TRBJ2-7; 8 bases match TRBD2. This CDR3 contains 17 residues. The germline V gene encodes CDR1 SGHRS and CDR2 YFSETQ. V lost 0 bases and J lost 4; bases outside the gene matches: 12. The CDR3 is CASSLEVTGLGIYEQYF. The CDR3 region has the DNA TGCGCCAGCAGCTTGGAGGTCACGGGACTAGGGATATACGAGCAGTACTTC.

The V gene is TRBV5-6, the J gene TRBJ1-1, with D possibly TRBD1 on 5 matching bases. The V gene's germline CDR1 is SGHDT and CDR2 YYEEEE. The CDR3 has 15 residues. V was cut by 0 bases and J by 3 bases, with 12 bases left in between. The CDR3 DNA sequence: TGTGCCAGCAGCTTGGTATTACCCAGGGACACTGAAGCTTTCTTT. Translating it yields CASSLVLPRDTEAFF.

The chain links TRBV2 to TRBJ2-1; weak D call: TRBD2 (7 bases). V shed 7 bases and J shed 8 bases, with 15 bases lying between them. The CDR3 extends over 13 amino acids. CDR1 and CDR2 (germline): SNHLY, FYNNEI. The CDR3 sequence: CASNEGGAYEQFF. As DNA, the CDR3 is TGTGCCAGCAATGAGGGGGGGGCGTATGAGCAGTTCTTC.

The chain carries TRBV29-1 and TRBJ2-1, with 10 bases aligning to TRBD2. Unmatched junction bases numbered 6, after V lost 3 bases and J lost 7 bases. Per the germline V gene, CDR1 is SQVTM and CDR2 is ANQGSEA. This CDR3 has 14 amino acids. The CDR3 DNA follows: TGCAGCGTTGAGGTGGCTAGCGGGAGTAATGAGCAGTTCTTC. Its protein is CSVEVASGSNEQFF.

The gene calls are TRBV7-9 and TRBJ2-3; 7 bases map to TRBD2. The germline gives CDR1 SEHNR, CDR2 FQNEAQ (reference sequence). This CDR3 is 14 amino acids long. Losses at the gene ends were 5 bases for V and 0 bases for J; bases not matched to a gene: 2. In nucleotides, the CDR3 is TGTGCCAGCAGCAATAGCGGGAGCACAGATACGCAGTATTTT. It is translated as CASSNSGSTDTQYF.

The chain couples TRBV10-1 to TRBJ2-3; the match to TRBD1 covers 10 bases. The V gene's germline CDR1 is WNHNN and CDR2 SYGVQD (reference sequence). V shed 2 bases and J 2 bases; nucleotides not matched to a gene: 4. The length of the CDR3 is 16 residues. The CDR3 is CASSESGTGVTDTQYF. The CDR3 DNA follows: TGCGCCAGCAGTGAGAGTGGGACAGGGGTCACAGATACGCAGTATTTT.

V gene TRBV6-5 combines with J gene TRBJ2-1; 10 bases line up with TRBD2. In germline, CDR1 is MNHEY, CDR2 SVGAGI. Trimming at V came to 5 bases and at J to 4 bases, leaving 5 bases not matched to a gene. The CDR3 is 15 residues long. The CDR3: CASSLLAGRYNEQFF. CDR3 DNA: TGTGCCAGCAGTCTACTAGCGGGGCGTTACAATGAGCAGTTCTTC.

The rearrangement uses TRBV18 and TRBJ2-7; D may be TRBD2 (5 bases). The CDR3 is 15 amino acids. The ends were cut back, 0 bases at V and 5 bases at J, with 14 bases in the middle. From germline, CDR1 is KGHSH and CDR2 LQKENI. The CDR3 is CASSPPRAGRDEQYF. The CDR3 DNA reads TGTGCCAGCTCACCACCGCGGGCCGGGCGCGACGAGCAGTACTTC.

The rearrangement links TRBV2 to TRBJ1-1, with unresolved D. The CDR3 totals 13 residues. Germline V lookup: CDR1 SNHLY, CDR2 FYNNEI. The V gene lost 4 bases and the J gene lost 11 bases, with 17 bases spanning the gap. DNA for the CDR3: TGTGCCAGCAGTGTGGCGGGGTTGAGAGGGGCTTTCTTT. It yields the protein CASSVAGLRGAFF.

V gene TRBV10-3 combines with J gene TRBJ2-7; 9 nucleotides align to TRBD1. This CDR3 has 15 residues. Trimming took 3 bases from V and 1 from J; bases not matched to a gene: 4. Per germline, CDR1 ENHRY and CDR2 SYGVKD. The DNA of the CDR3 is TGTGCCATCAGTGATGGGGACAGGGTGTCCTACGAGCAGTACTTC. It is translated as CAISDGDRVSYEQYF.

A remark on this clone: One junction end disagrees with the germline gene, perhaps due to a read error. The chain has TRBV6-5 and TRBJ1-3; TRBD1 matches 7 bases. CDR3 length: 15 amino acids. The germline V gene encodes CDR1 MNHEY and CDR2 SVGAGI. This CDR3 is CASSYGGQSVNTIYF. The CDR3, as DNA: TGTGCCAGCAGTTACGGGGGACAGTCTGTAAACACCATATATTTT.

This chain connects TRBV7-2 to TRBJ1-3; D unresolved. This CDR3 comprises 13 residues. V lost 4 bases and J lost 4, with 8 bases in between. The germline gives CDR1 SGHTA, CDR2 FQGNSA. CDR3 DNA: TGTGCCAGCAGCTGGAGGAAAGGAAACACCATATATTTT. It is translated as CASSWRKGNTIYF.

V usage is TRBV7-2 and J usage is TRBJ1-2, with D possibly being TRBD1 (6 bases). Germline CDR1 is SGHTA and CDR2 is FQGNSA. The CDR3 sequence is 15 residues long. The V gene lost 5 bases and the J gene lost 0 bases, with 13 bases spanning the gap. CDR3 DNA: TGTGCCAGCAGCCTACTCGACAGGCCTAACTATGGCTACACCTTC. This codes for CASSLLDRPNYGYTF.